These T cell receptor beta chains were read from a single sample in a study of T cell changes during pregnancy in multiple sclerosis. Assay used: immunoSEQ multiplex PCR; TCRdb lists only in-frame clones, some missing. Here the sample spans 20,000 to 30,000 clones, approximately 86% being singletons. The source was CD4+ T cells from peripheral blood mononuclear cells, collected in the second trimester of pregnancy. The receptors were gathered from a female donor in good health, enrolled as a control in a pregnancy study. Both conserved end residues are part of each CDR3. D genes are given only for firm matches. Clone size is shown for a subset of rows, as once, few, many or a class of expanded clone.

j_call: TRBJ1-6
v_call: TRBV15
clone_size: once
d_call: TRBD1
cdr3_nt: TGTGCCACCAGCAGTGTGGACAGGAATTCACCCCTCCACTTT
cdr3_aa: CATSSVDRNSPLHF

j_call: TRBJ1-2
v_call: TRBV6-5
clone_size: NA
d_call: NA
cdr3_nt: TGTGCCAGCAGTTACTCGGGCAGTCACTATGGCTACACCTTC
cdr3_aa: CASSYSGSHYGYTF

j_call: TRBJ2-7
v_call: TRBV27
clone_size: NA
d_call: TRBD2
cdr3_nt: TGTGCCAGCAGACTAGCGGGGACCTACGAGCAGTACTTC
cdr3_aa: CASRLAGTYEQYF

j_call: TRBJ1-1
v_call: TRBV2
clone_size: NA
d_call: TRBD1
cdr3_nt: TGTGCCAGCAGCGACCCCCGGGACAGAGCCATGAACACTGAAGCTTTCTTT
cdr3_aa: CASSDPRDRAMNTEAFF

j_call: TRBJ1-1
v_call: TRBV6-5
clone_size: NA
d_call: TRBD1
cdr3_nt: TGTGCCAGCAGTTACGGGACAGGGGGAAGGATTGAAGCTTTCTTT
cdr3_aa: CASSYGTGGRIEAFF

j_call: TRBJ1-4
v_call: TRBV4-1
clone_size: NA
d_call: NA
cdr3_nt: TGCGCCAGCAGCCAAGTATTCGGGGGGGCTGAAAAACTGTTTTTT
cdr3_aa: CASSQVFGGAEKLFF

j_call: TRBJ2-5
v_call: TRBV15
clone_size: NA
d_call: NA
cdr3_nt: TGTGCCACCAGCGGGAAAGACAGACTCCAAGAGACCCAGTACTTC
cdr3_aa: CATSGKDRLQETQYF

j_call: TRBJ2-7
v_call: TRBV28
clone_size: NA
d_call: TRBD1
cdr3_nt: TGTGCCAGCAGTTTCCCGGGACAGGGCGCTGAGCAGTACTTC
cdr3_aa: CASSFPGQGAEQYF

j_call: TRBJ2-7
v_call: TRBV29-1
clone_size: NA
d_call: TRBD2
cdr3_nt: TGCAGCGTTGTTGGCACTAGCGGTTCCTACGAGCAGTACTTC
cdr3_aa: CSVVGTSGSYEQYF

j_call: TRBJ2-1
v_call: TRBV6-4
clone_size: NA
d_call: NA
cdr3_nt: TGTGCCAGCAGTGAAGAGGGACTGTACAATGAGCAGTTCTTC
cdr3_aa: CASSEEGLYNEQFF

j_call: TRBJ2-5
v_call: TRBV10-2
clone_size: NA
d_call: NA
cdr3_nt: TGCGCCAGCAGTGACTCCGGGGAGACCCAGTACTTC
cdr3_aa: CASSDSGETQYF

j_call: TRBJ1-2
v_call: TRBV5-4
clone_size: NA
d_call: TRBD1
cdr3_nt: TGTGCCAGCAGCTTCGGACAGGTCTTTAACTATGGCTACACCTTC
cdr3_aa: CASSFGQVFNYGYTF

j_call: TRBJ2-5
v_call: TRBV11-1
clone_size: NA
d_call: TRBD1
cdr3_nt: TGTGCCAGCAGCTACTGGACAGGGGAGGGGACCCAGTACTTC
cdr3_aa: CASSYWTGEGTQYF

j_call: TRBJ2-7
v_call: TRBV11-2
clone_size: NA
d_call: TRBD2
cdr3_nt: TGTGCCAGCAGCTTAGCGGTAGCGGGAGGCTTGACGAGCTCCTACGAGCAGTACTTC
cdr3_aa: CASSLAVAGGLTSSYEQYF

j_call: TRBJ1-2
v_call: TRBV19
clone_size: NA
d_call: NA
cdr3_nt: TGTGCCAGTAGTATAGCGGAGGGGTCGGGATATGGCTACACCTTC
cdr3_aa: CASSIAEGSGYGYTF

j_call: TRBJ1-1
v_call: TRBV29-1
clone_size: NA
d_call: TRBD1
cdr3_nt: TGCAGCGTAGGACAGGGAAACACTGAAGCTTTCTTT
cdr3_aa: CSVGQGNTEAFF

j_call: TRBJ2-3
v_call: TRBV14
clone_size: NA
d_call: NA
cdr3_nt: TGTGCCAGCAGCCAAGGGCCGGGACTTCCGTATTTT
cdr3_aa: CASSQGPGLPYF

j_call: TRBJ2-6
v_call: TRBV11-2
clone_size: NA
d_call: TRBD1
cdr3_nt: TGTGCCAGCACAAACAGGGGCTCTGGGGCCAACGTCCTGACTTTC
cdr3_aa: CASTNRGSGANVLTF

j_call: TRBJ2-7
v_call: TRBV19
clone_size: NA
d_call: TRBD2
cdr3_nt: TGTGCCAGTAGTATCGGGACTAGCGGGAGTTACGAGCAGTACTTC
cdr3_aa: CASSIGTSGSYEQYF

j_call: TRBJ2-2
v_call: TRBV19
clone_size: NA
d_call: NA
cdr3_nt: TGTGCCAGTAACGGCCAGGGGCTTCCCACCGGGGAGCTGTTTTTT
cdr3_aa: CASNGQGLPTGELFF

j_call: TRBJ2-7
v_call: TRBV18
clone_size: NA
d_call: NA
cdr3_nt: TGTGCCAGCTCACCGGCTGGTAGCGGATACGAGCAGTACTTC
cdr3_aa: CASSPAGSGYEQYF

j_call: TRBJ2-7
v_call: TRBV18
clone_size: NA
d_call: NA
cdr3_nt: TGTGCCAGCTCACCCCTACCGGCAGGGGTCGACGAGCAGTACTTC
cdr3_aa: CASSPLPAGVDEQYF

j_call: TRBJ2-5
v_call: TRBV25-1
clone_size: NA
d_call: TRBD2
cdr3_nt: TGTGCCAGCAGTGAATACGGGGGAGGGAGAGAGACCCAGTACTTC
cdr3_aa: CASSEYGGGRETQYF

j_call: TRBJ2-1
v_call: TRBV5-4
clone_size: NA
d_call: TRBD2
cdr3_nt: TGTGCCAGCAGCTTAACTAGCGCCGCCTACAATGAGCAGTTCTTC
cdr3_aa: CASSLTSAAYNEQFF

j_call: TRBJ1-2
v_call: TRBV28
clone_size: NA
d_call: TRBD1
cdr3_nt: TGTGCCAGCTCCCTACAGGGGACCTATGGCTACACCTTC
cdr3_aa: CASSLQGTYGYTF

j_call: TRBJ2-3
v_call: TRBV4-3
clone_size: few
d_call: TRBD2
cdr3_nt: TGCGCCAGCAGCGGGATAGCGGGGGGGAACACAGATACGCAGTATTTT
cdr3_aa: CASSGIAGGNTDTQYF

j_call: TRBJ2-2
v_call: TRBV10-3
clone_size: NA
d_call: TRBD2
cdr3_nt: TGTGCCATCAGAGCACTAGCGGGATTGGGGACCGGGGAGCTGTTTTTT
cdr3_aa: CAIRALAGLGTGELFF

j_call: TRBJ2-1
v_call: TRBV9
clone_size: NA
d_call: NA
cdr3_nt: TGTGCCAGCAGCGTAGTTGACAATTCCTACAATGAGCAGTTCTTC
cdr3_aa: CASSVVDNSYNEQFF

j_call: TRBJ1-5
v_call: TRBV29-1
clone_size: NA
d_call: TRBD1
cdr3_nt: TGCAGCGTTCTTTCAGACAGGGGGGATCAGCCCCAGCATTTT
cdr3_aa: CSVLSDRGDQPQHF

j_call: TRBJ1-4
v_call: TRBV7-9
clone_size: NA
d_call: NA
cdr3_nt: TGTGCCAGCAGCTTAGGAGTACAGGAAAAACTGTTTTTT
cdr3_aa: CASSLGVQEKLFF

j_call: TRBJ1-4
v_call: TRBV5-5
clone_size: NA
d_call: NA
cdr3_nt: TGTGCCAGCAGCTGGGGGACTGGCGCCCCTGCAACTAATGAAAAACTGTTTTTT
cdr3_aa: CASSWGTGAPATNEKLFF

j_call: TRBJ2-7
v_call: TRBV2
clone_size: NA
d_call: NA
cdr3_nt: TGTGCCAGTACCGGAGACTTGACCTACGAGCAGTACTTC
cdr3_aa: CASTGDLTYEQYF

j_call: TRBJ2-1
v_call: TRBV6-5
clone_size: NA
d_call: TRBD2
cdr3_nt: TGTGCCAGCAGTTCCTGGAGCGGGAGAGGGAACAATGAGCAGTTCTTC
cdr3_aa: CASSSWSGRGNNEQFF

j_call: TRBJ2-7
v_call: TRBV5-1
clone_size: NA
d_call: NA
cdr3_nt: TGCGCCAGCAGCCCGATAGCCGAGCAGTACTTC
cdr3_aa: CASSPIAEQYF

j_call: TRBJ2-5
v_call: TRBV4-3
clone_size: NA
d_call: TRBD1
cdr3_nt: TGCGCCAGCAGCCAAGGTCCGGGGACAGGGGGAGGGGAGACCCAGTACTTC
cdr3_aa: CASSQGPGTGGGETQYF

j_call: TRBJ1-5
v_call: TRBV18
clone_size: NA
d_call: TRBD1
cdr3_nt: TGTGCCAGCTCACCTACTCCGTCGGGACAGACCAATCAGCCCCAGCATTTT
cdr3_aa: CASSPTPSGQTNQPQHF

j_call: TRBJ1-5
v_call: TRBV4-1
clone_size: NA
d_call: NA
cdr3_nt: TGCGCCAGCAGCCAAGCCCTTTATCAGCCCCAGCATTTT
cdr3_aa: CASSQALYQPQHF

j_call: TRBJ1-5
v_call: TRBV4-1
clone_size: few
d_call: NA
cdr3_nt: TGCGCCAGCAGCCAAGATCGGAGGACGCCCCAGCATTTT
cdr3_aa: CASSQDRRTPQHF

j_call: TRBJ1-2
v_call: TRBV7-2
clone_size: NA
d_call: TRBD1
cdr3_nt: TGTGCCAGCAGCTTCGACCGGGACAGGGGGCGCGGTTATGGCTACACCTTC
cdr3_aa: CASSFDRDRGRGYGYTF

j_call: TRBJ1-2
v_call: TRBV5-8
clone_size: NA
d_call: NA
cdr3_nt: TGTGCCAGCAGCGAGGGCCTCAAAGCGAACTATGGCTACACCTTC
cdr3_aa: CASSEGLKANYGYTF

j_call: TRBJ2-1
v_call: TRBV9
clone_size: NA
d_call: TRBD2
cdr3_nt: TGTGCCAGCAGCGTCGGGGGGGACTCCTACAATGAGCAGTTCTTC
cdr3_aa: CASSVGGDSYNEQFF

j_call: TRBJ2-2
v_call: TRBV7-9
clone_size: NA
d_call: NA
cdr3_nt: TGTGCCAGCAGCTTAGGGCGGCAGGGGCCGGCCGGGGAGCTGTTTTTT
cdr3_aa: CASSLGRQGPAGELFF

j_call: TRBJ1-6
v_call: TRBV27
clone_size: NA
d_call: NA
cdr3_nt: TGTGCCAGCAGTTGGACCGGGACTCACTCCTCCTATAATTCACCCCTCCACTTT
cdr3_aa: CASSWTGTHSSYNSPLHF

j_call: TRBJ1-1
v_call: TRBV18
clone_size: NA
d_call: NA
cdr3_nt: TGTGCCAGCTCACCCCAGGGGAGCGCTGAAGCTTTCTTT
cdr3_aa: CASSPQGSAEAFF

j_call: TRBJ1-1
v_call: TRBV2
clone_size: NA
d_call: TRBD1
cdr3_nt: TGTGCCAGCACCTTCAGGGGGCGGGCGAACACTGAAGCTTTCTTT
cdr3_aa: CASTFRGRANTEAFF

j_call: TRBJ2-3
v_call: TRBV6-5
clone_size: once
d_call: TRBD2
cdr3_nt: TGTGCCAGCACAAAGCGGGAGGGAGGCACGCAGTATTTT
cdr3_aa: CASTKREGGTQYF

j_call: TRBJ2-5
v_call: TRBV7-3
clone_size: NA
d_call: NA
cdr3_nt: TGTGCCAGCAGCTTAGGAGGGTTAGAGACCCAGTACTTC
cdr3_aa: CASSLGGLETQYF

j_call: TRBJ2-3
v_call: TRBV15
clone_size: NA
d_call: TRBD1
cdr3_nt: TGTGCCACCAGGACAGGGGGCGTCGCAGATACGCAGTATTTT
cdr3_aa: CATRTGGVADTQYF

j_call: TRBJ1-2
v_call: TRBV25-1
clone_size: NA
d_call: TRBD1
cdr3_nt: TGTGCCAGCAGCCACAGGGGGCGGGGTGGCTACACCTTC
cdr3_aa: CASSHRGRGGYTF

j_call: TRBJ2-1
v_call: TRBV11-2
clone_size: NA
d_call: TRBD2
cdr3_nt: TGTGCCAGCAGGCCTAGTGGAGCGGGGGGGCTCGGAGGTTACAATGAGCAGTTCTTC
cdr3_aa: CASRPSGAGGLGGYNEQFF

j_call: TRBJ2-5
v_call: TRBV5-1
clone_size: NA
d_call: NA
cdr3_nt: TGCGCCAGCAGCTTTGGGCAGATCCAAGAGACCCAGTACTTC
cdr3_aa: CASSFGQIQETQYF

j_call: TRBJ1-6
v_call: TRBV19
clone_size: NA
d_call: NA
cdr3_nt: TGTGCCAGTAGCTCTGGGACTGTTTATAATTCACCCCTCCACTTT
cdr3_aa: CASSSGTVYNSPLHF

j_call: TRBJ1-2
v_call: TRBV7-2
clone_size: NA
d_call: NA
cdr3_nt: TGTGCCAGCACCTCCAAGAGAGGGTTCGGCTACACCTTC
cdr3_aa: CASTSKRGFGYTF

j_call: TRBJ1-1
v_call: TRBV29-1
clone_size: NA
d_call: TRBD1
cdr3_nt: TGCAGCGTTGAAGGGATACAGGGGGCTGAAGCTTTCTTT
cdr3_aa: CSVEGIQGAEAFF